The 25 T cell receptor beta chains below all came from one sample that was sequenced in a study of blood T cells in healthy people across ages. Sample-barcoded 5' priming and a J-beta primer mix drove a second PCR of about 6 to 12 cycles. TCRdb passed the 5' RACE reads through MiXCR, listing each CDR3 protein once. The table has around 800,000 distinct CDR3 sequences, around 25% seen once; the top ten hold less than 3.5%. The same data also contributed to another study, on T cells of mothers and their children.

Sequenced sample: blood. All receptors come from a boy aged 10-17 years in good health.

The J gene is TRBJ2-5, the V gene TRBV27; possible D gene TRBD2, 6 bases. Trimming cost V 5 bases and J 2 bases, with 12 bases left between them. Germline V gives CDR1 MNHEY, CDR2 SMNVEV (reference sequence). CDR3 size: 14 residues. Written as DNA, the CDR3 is TGTGCCAGCAGTATTGCGGGGCTACAAGAGACCCAGTACTTC. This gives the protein CASSIAGLQETQYF.

CDR3 DNA sequence: TGTGCCAGCGGACTCGGCAGGGGGCCTACCCTAGACATTCAGTACTTC. Its protein product is CASGLGRGPTLDIQYF. The chain carries TRBV7-9 and TRBJ2-4, with 8 bases lining up with TRBD1. V gave up 8 bases and J gave up 8 bases; unmatched junction bases: 17. This CDR3 is 16 amino acids long. Germline-derived CDR1 and CDR2 are SEHNR and FQNEAQ (reference sequence). Full variable domain (remainder filled in from reference TRBV7-9 and TRBJ2-4): DTGVSQNPRHKITKRGQNVTFRCDPISEHNRLYWYRQTLGQGPEFLTYFQNEAQLEKSRLLSDRFSAERPKGSFSTLEIQRTEQGDSAMYLCASGLGRGPTLDIQYFGAGTRLSVL.

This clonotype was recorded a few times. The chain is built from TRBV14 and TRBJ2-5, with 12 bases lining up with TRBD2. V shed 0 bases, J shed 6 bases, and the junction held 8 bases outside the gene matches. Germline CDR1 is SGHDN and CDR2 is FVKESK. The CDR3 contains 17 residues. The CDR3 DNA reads TGTGCCAGCAGCCAAGATAGAAGGACTAGCGGGGCACAGACCCAGTACTTC. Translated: CASSQDRRTSGAQTQYF.

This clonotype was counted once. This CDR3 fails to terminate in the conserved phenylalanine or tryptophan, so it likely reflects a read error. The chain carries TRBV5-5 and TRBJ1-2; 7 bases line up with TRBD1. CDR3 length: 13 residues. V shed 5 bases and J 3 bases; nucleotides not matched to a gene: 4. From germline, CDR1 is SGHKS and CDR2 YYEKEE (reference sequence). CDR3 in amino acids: CASSPDRDYGYTL. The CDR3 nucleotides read TGTGCCAGCAGTCCAGACAGGGACTATGGCTACACCCTC.

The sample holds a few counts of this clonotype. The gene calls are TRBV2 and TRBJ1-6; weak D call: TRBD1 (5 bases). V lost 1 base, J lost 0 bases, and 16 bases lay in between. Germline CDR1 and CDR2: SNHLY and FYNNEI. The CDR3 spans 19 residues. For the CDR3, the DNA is TGTGCCAGCAGTGAAGGGTGGCAGGGCGGGAGCTCCTATAATTCACCCCTCCACTTT. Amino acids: CASSEGWQGGSSYNSPLHF. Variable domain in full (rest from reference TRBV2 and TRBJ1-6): EPEVTQTPSHQVTQMGQEVILRCVPISNHLYFYWYRQILGQKVEFLVSFYNNEISEKSEIFDDQFSVERPDGSNFTLKIRSTKLEDSAMYFCASSEGWQGGSSYNSPLHFGNGTRLTVT.

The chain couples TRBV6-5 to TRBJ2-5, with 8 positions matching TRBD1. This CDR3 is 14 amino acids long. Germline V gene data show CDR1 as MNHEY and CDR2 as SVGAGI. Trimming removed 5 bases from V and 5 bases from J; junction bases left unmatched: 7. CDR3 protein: CASSQGAERETQYF. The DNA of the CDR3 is TGTGCCAGCAGTCAGGGGGCCGAGAGGGAGACCCAGTACTTC.

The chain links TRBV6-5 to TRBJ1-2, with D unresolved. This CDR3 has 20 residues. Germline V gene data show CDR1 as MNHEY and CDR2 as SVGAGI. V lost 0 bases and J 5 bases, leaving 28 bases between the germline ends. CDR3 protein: CASSYSMFPSRRSQLYGYTF. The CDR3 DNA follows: TGTGCCAGCAGTTACTCGATGTTTCCGAGTCGGCGAAGTCAATTATATGGCTACACCTTC.

The CDR3 region has the DNA TGCGCCAGCAGCCTTCCGGGGGCCAAGCAGTTCTTC. This gives the protein CASSLPGAKQFF. This chain connects TRBV5-1 to TRBJ2-1; D is possibly TRBD1 or TRBD2 (6 bases each). Germline V CDR1 and CDR2: SGHRS, YFSETQ. V was clipped by 4 bases and J by 11 bases, with 13 bases between them. CDR3 size: 12 residues.

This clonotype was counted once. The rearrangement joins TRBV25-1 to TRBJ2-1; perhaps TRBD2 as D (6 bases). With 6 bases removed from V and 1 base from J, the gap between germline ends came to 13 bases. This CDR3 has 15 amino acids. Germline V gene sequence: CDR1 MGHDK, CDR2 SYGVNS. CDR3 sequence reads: CASSPTGDSYNEQFF. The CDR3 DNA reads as TGTGCCAGCAGCCCGACGGGGGATTCCTACAATGAGCAGTTCTTC.

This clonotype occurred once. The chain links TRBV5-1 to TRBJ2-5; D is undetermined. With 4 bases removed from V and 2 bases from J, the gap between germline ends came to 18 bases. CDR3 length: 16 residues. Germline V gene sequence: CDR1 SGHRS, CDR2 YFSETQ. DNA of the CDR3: TGCGCCAGCAGCCATCCAAACGGCTACTTGCAAGAGACCCAGTACTTC. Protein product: CASSHPNGYLQETQYF.

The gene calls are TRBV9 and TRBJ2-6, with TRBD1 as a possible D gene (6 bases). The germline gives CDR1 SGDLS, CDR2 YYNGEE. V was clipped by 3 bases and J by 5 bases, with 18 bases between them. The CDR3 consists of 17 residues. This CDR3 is CASSGGIGGLWANVLTF. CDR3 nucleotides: TGTGCCAGCAGCGGGGGAATAGGGGGTCTGTGGGCCAACGTCCTGACTTTC.

CDR3 nucleotides: TGTGCCAGCAGCCCGCTGGATTGGGGCAGCAGGGTATTCAATGAGCAGTTCTTC. As protein: CASSPLDWGSRVFNEQFF. The chain employs TRBV7-8 and TRBJ2-1; the D gene is possibly TRBD1 (5 bases). Trimming pared 5 bases from V and 6 bases from J, leaving 26 bases between. The germline CDR1 and CDR2 sequences are SGHVS and FQNEAQ. This CDR3 contains 18 residues.

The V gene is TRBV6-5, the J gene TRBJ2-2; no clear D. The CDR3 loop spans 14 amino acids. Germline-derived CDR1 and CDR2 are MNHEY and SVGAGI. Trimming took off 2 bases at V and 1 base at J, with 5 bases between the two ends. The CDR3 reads CASSYDLNTGELFF. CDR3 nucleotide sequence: TGTGCCAGCAGTTACGACTTGAACACCGGGGAGCTGTTTTTT.

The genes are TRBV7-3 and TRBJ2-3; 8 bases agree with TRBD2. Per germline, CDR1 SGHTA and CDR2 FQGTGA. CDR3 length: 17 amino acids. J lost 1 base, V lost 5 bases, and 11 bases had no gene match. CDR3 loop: CASSPKSGTRGTDTQYF. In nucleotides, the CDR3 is TGTGCCAGCAGCCCTAAGTCGGGGACTAGGGGCACAGATACGCAGTATTTT. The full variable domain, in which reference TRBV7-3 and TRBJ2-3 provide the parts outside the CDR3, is GAGVSQTPSNKVTEKGKYVELRCDPISGHTALYWYRQSLGQGPEFLIYFQGTGAADDSGLPNDRFFAVRPEGSVSTLKIQRTERGDSAVYLCASSPKSGTRGTDTQYFGPGTRLTVL.

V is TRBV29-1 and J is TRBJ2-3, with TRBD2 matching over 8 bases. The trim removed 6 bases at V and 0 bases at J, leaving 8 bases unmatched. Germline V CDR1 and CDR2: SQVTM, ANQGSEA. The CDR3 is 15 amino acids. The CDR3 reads CSVARGVGSTDTQYF. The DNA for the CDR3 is TGCAGCGTGGCGCGGGGGGTAGGGAGCACAGATACGCAGTATTTT.

The CDR3 here is CASSLGGASGIQYF. As DNA, the CDR3 is TGTGCCAGCAGTTTAGGGGGCGCAAGCGGCATTCAGTACTTC. The J gene is TRBJ2-4, the V gene TRBV12-3 or TRBV12-4, with D perhaps given as TRBD1 or TRBD2 (5 bases each). Trimming cost V 1 base and J 9 bases, with 13 bases left between them. The CDR3 is 14 residues long.

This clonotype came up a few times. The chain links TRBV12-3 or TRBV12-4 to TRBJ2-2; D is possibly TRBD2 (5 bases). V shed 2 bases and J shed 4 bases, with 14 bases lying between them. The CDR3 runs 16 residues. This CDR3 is CASSLRGGRVTGELFF. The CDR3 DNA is TGTGCCAGCAGTTTACGCGGAGGTCGGGTCACCGGGGAGCTGTTTTTT.

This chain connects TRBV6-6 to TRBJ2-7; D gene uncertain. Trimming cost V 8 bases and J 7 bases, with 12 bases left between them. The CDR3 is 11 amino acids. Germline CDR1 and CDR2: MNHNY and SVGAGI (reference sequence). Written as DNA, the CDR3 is TGTGCCAGCGGGATTACGGGTGAGCAGTACTTC. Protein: CASGITGEQYF.

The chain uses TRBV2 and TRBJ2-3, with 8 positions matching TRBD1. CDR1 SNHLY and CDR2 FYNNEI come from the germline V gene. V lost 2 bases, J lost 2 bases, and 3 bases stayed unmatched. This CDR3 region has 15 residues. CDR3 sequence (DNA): TGTGCCAGCAGTGAACAGGGGGCAGACACAGATACGCAGTATTTT. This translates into CASSEQGADTDTQYF.

DNA for the CDR3: TGTGCCAGCACCAGGAGCCCCCATCCGCGGGGAGTCACAGATACGCAGTATTTT. Its protein product is CASTRSPHPRGVTDTQYF. The gene calls are TRBV6-1 and TRBJ2-3; TRBD2 is a possible D gene (6 bases). The CDR3 spans 18 residues. V lost 7 bases, J lost 2 bases, and 25 bases lay in between. Germline V lookup: CDR1 MNHNS, CDR2 SASEGT.

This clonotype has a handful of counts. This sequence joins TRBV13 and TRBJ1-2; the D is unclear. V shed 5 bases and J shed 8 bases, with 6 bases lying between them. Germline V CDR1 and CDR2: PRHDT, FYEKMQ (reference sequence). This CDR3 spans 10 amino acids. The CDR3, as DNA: TGTGCCAGCAGCCGCGGGGGCTACACCTTC. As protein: CASSRGGYTF.

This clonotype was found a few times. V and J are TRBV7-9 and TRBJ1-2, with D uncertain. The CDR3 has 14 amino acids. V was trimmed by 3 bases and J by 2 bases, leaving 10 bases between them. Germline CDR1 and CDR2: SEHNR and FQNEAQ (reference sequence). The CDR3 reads CASSLEISNYGYTF. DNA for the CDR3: TGTGCCAGCAGCTTGGAGATCTCAAACTATGGCTACACCTTC.

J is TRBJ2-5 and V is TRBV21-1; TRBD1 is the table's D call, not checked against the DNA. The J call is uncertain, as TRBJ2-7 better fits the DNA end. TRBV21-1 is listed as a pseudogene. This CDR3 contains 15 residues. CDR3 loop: CASSKRSGTEDEQYF. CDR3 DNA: TGTGCCAGCAGCAAACGGTCGGGGACGGAGGACGAGCAGTACTTC.

In DNA form, the CDR3 reads TGTGCCAGCAGTGAAGAGGAGTATAGTCAGCCCCAGCATTTT. It is translated as CASSEEEYSQPQHF. The rearrangement links TRBV2 to TRBJ1-5; D is unclear. CDR1 and CDR2 from the germline V gene are SNHLY and FYNNEI. Trimming took 1 base from V and 6 from J, leaving 10 bases between them. CDR3 length equals 14 residues.

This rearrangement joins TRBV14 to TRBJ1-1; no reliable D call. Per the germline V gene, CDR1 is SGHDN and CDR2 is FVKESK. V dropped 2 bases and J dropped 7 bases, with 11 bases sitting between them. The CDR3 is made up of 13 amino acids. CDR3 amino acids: CASSQSGPNEAFF. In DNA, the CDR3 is TGTGCCAGCAGCCAATCCGGACCTAATGAAGCTTTCTTT.